This T cell receptor beta chain was sequenced during a study of blood T cell repertoires in COVID-19. Study-wide context: The United States, Italy and Spain supplied acute and convalescent COVID-19 samples. T cells, B-cell-depleted T cells, or PBMCs supplied cDNA or gDNA.

Original data processing: It was from reference gene primer amplification that nucleated cell counts were estimated. The repertoire was sequenced with immunoSEQ multiplex PCR; TCRdb's copy has only in-frame clones and lacks some. V, J and clone size were drawn from that table, and D and trimming were deduced from the DNA. Altogether approximately 84,000 clones are present, about 83% being singletons, with the ten largest covering roughly 29%. V lost 4 bases and J 1 base, leaving 8 bases between the germline ends. This CDR3 comprises 13 residues. Germline V gives CDR1 SGHRS, CDR2 YFSETQ. The sequencing input was peripheral blood. The rearrangement links TRBV5-1 to TRBJ1-1; no reliable D call. This receptor was identified in an elderly woman with acute or convalescent COVID-19. CDR3 sequence reads: CASSPEENTEAFF. The CDR3 DNA is TGCGCCAGCAGCCCCGAGGAGAACACTGAAGCTTTCTTT.